A single sample gave rise to the 31 T cell receptor beta chains below, sequenced in a study of tumor-infiltrating lymphocytes in primary liver carcinoma. Extraction of RNA together with DNA used roughly 18-32 mg of unsorted bulk tissue. A primer matching the constant region was used to make TCR beta cDNA from around 550 ng of total RNA. Three nested multiplex PCR rounds, a slightly modified ARM-PCR method, built the TCR beta libraries. The first two PCR rounds, approximately 10 cycles each, used TRBV1-TRBV30 forward primers and a C-beta reverse primer. TCRdb re-called the multiplex PCR reads through MiXCR, storing one row per CDR3 protein. The top ten hold 9% to 10% of the sample, which has about 99,000 distinct CDR3 sequences, 55% to 70% seen once. Sequencing was performed on liver tumor tissue from sampling region 5. Subset reported: tumor region T5, tumor centre. All receptors derive from a woman aged 60-70 years with primary liver carcinoma and hepatitis B virus infection.

Note on this clonotype: Compared with germline, one end of the junction differs, possibly owing to a read error. The V and J genes are TRBV11-2 and TRBJ2-1; unclear D gene. The CDR3 extends over 14 amino acids. The germline V gene has CDR1 SGHAT and CDR2 FQNNGV. CDR3 sequence: CARDSSSSYNEQFF. For the CDR3, the DNA is TGTGCCAGAGACTCTTCGAGCTCCTACAATGAGCAGTTTTTC.

On this clonotype: It may be a read error: a sequence one base away is much more abundant. V is TRBV4-1 and J is TRBJ1-2; TRBD1 matches at 8 bases. With 4 bases clipped from V and 10 bases from J, the junction kept 8 bases outside the gene matches. This CDR3 has 13 residues. Looked up from germline, CDR1 is MGHRA and CDR2 is YSYEKL. CDR3 DNA: TGCGCCAGCAGCCCGGACAGGGTGGGGGCCTACACCTTC. Protein: CASSPDRVGAYTF.

This clonotype was recorded a few times. This may stem from a read error, because a much larger clone lies one nucleotide away. The chain joins TRBV6-1 to TRBJ1-5; possibly TRBD1 for D (5 bases). In germline, CDR1 is MNHNS, CDR2 SASEGT. The CDR3 has 14 residues. The CDR3 region is CASRDKVLNRPQHF. The CDR3 coding sequence is TGTGCCAGCAGGGACAAGGTTCTCAATCGGCCCCAGCATTTT.

The genes are TRBV29-1 and TRBJ2-1, with TRBD2 matching 11 bases. Germline CDR1 is SQVTM and CDR2 is ANQGSEA. Losses at the gene ends were 5 bases for V and 8 bases for J; bases not matched to a gene: 20. The CDR3 consists of 18 residues. CDR3 loop: CSVPPLAGGPSGGYEQFF. The CDR3 nucleotides read TGCAGCGTTCCACCCTTAGCGGGAGGGCCCTCCGGCGGTTATGAGCAGTTCTTC.

Comment on this clonotype: An end of the junction does not agree with germline; a read error may underlie this. This chain links TRBV10-3 with TRBJ1-1; D is unclear. CDR1 is ENHRY, CDR2 SYGVKD, per germline. This CDR3 has 13 residues. In DNA, the CDR3 is TGTGCCATCAGTGCGGCCACGAACACTGAAGCTTACTTT. This sequence encodes CAISAATNTEAYF.

The chain has TRBV19 and TRBJ2-5; D may be TRBD1 (6 bases). V lost 5 bases and J 1 base, leaving 11 bases between the germline ends. Germline V gene lookup returns CDR1 LNHDA and CDR2 SQIVND (reference sequence). The CDR3 length is 14 residues. In DNA, the CDR3 is TGTGCCAGTAGTGAGAGGACAGCCCAAGAGACCCAGTACTTC. This gives the protein CASSERTAQETQYF.

In this sample, this clonotype turned up many times. The V gene is TRBV6-5, the J gene TRBJ1-6; maybe TRBD1 (6 bases). The V gene lost 10 bases and the J gene lost 0 bases, with 19 bases spanning the gap. CDR1 and CDR2 from the germline V gene are MNHEY and SVGAGI. The CDR3 covers 17 residues. CDR3 bases: TGTGCCACCTACCCCCGGACAGTGAGCTCCTATAATTCACCCCTCCACTTT. The encoded protein is CATYPRTVSSYNSPLHF.

With respect to this clonotype: Compared with germline, one end of the junction differs, possibly owing to a read error. The rearrangement uses TRBV11-3 and TRBJ2-1; possibly TRBD2 for D (5 bases). The CDR3 has 17 amino acids. CDR1 and CDR2 (germline): SGHNT, YENEEA. This chain's CDR3 is CASSLGRWEWGIDERLF. In DNA form, the CDR3 reads TGTGCCAGCAGCTTAGGTCGGTGGGAATGGGGTATCGATGAGCGGCTCTTC.

J is TRBJ1-1 and V is TRBV12-3 or TRBV12-4, with D perhaps TRBD1 (6 bases). V was clipped by 9 bases and J by 1 base, with 15 bases between them. The CDR3 is 14 residues long. CDR3 amino acids: CASSFTGTNTEAFF. As DNA, the CDR3 is TGTGCCAGTAGCTTCACAGGGACGAACACTGAAGCTTTCTTT.

This clonotype has ten or more counts. The DNA of the CDR3 is TGTGCCATCAGTGAGTCGGTCCTCTCAGGGTTAGGGGCTGAAGCTTTCTTT. Translating gives CAISESVLSGLGAEAFF. V gene TRBV10-3 combines with J gene TRBJ1-1, with a tentative D call TRBD1 (5 bases). The V end lost 0 bases, the J end lost 6 bases, and 20 bases lay between the germline ends. The CDR3 has 17 amino acids. Looked up from germline, CDR1 is ENHRY and CDR2 is SYGVKD.

Regarding this clonotype: One end of the junction fails to match germline, which may point to a read error. The chain uses TRBV6-5 and TRBJ1-1; D is perhaps TRBD1 (5 bases). This CDR3 region has 16 residues. CDR1 and CDR2 (germline): MNHEY, SVGAGI. CDR3 in DNA: TGTGTCAGCAGTAGTGGAGGGGCCCAGGGTTGGACTGAAGCTTTCTTC. This translates into CVSSSGGAQGWTEAFF.

The genes are TRBV10-2 and TRBJ2-1; D is tentatively TRBD1 or TRBD2 (5 bases each). With 4 bases removed from V and 1 base from J, the gap between germline ends came to 11 bases. There are 15 residues in the CDR3. The germline V gene encodes CDR1 WSHSY and CDR2 SAAADI. CDR3 sequence (DNA): TGCGCCAGCAGTGGAGGGGCACCATCCTACAATGAGCAGTTCTTC. It yields the protein CASSGGAPSYNEQFF.

To note about this clonotype: A single base separates this from a much larger clone, so it may be a read error. The rearrangement uses TRBV6-5 and TRBJ2-7, with D perhaps TRBD1 or TRBD2 (7 bases each). CDR1 and CDR2 (germline): MNHEY, SVGAGI. CDR3 length: 12 residues. CDR3 bases: TGTACCAGCAGGGGGGGAGCCTACGAGCAGTACTTC. Residues: CTSRGGAYEQYF.

The chain links TRBV4-1 to TRBJ2-1, with 14 bases fitting TRBD2. Losses at the gene ends were 2 bases for V and 12 bases for J; bases not matched to a gene: 15. Germline assignment: CDR1 MGHRA and CDR2 YSYEKL. The CDR3 is made up of 18 amino acids. Here the CDR3 reads CASSQTGLAGVLEGVQFF. DNA for the CDR3: TGCGCCAGCAGCCAAACGGGACTAGCGGGGGTGTTAGAAGGAGTGCAGTTCTTC.

The sample holds a few counts of this clonotype. V gene TRBV28 combines with J gene TRBJ2-7; D may correspond to TRBD1 or TRBD2 (5 bases each). Per germline, CDR1 MDHEN and CDR2 SYDVKM. CDR3 size: 15 residues. V was clipped by 1 base and J by 0 bases, with 10 bases between them. This CDR3 is CASSLLGTLSYEQYF. The CDR3 DNA sequence: TGTGCCAGCAGTTTATTGGGGACGCTCTCCTACGAGCAGTACTTC.

The genes are TRBV29-1 and TRBJ2-5; 7 positions agree with TRBD2. J was trimmed by 10 bases and V by 4 bases; bases with no gene match: 15. The CDR3 covers 14 residues. CDR1 is SQVTM, CDR2 ANQGSEA, per germline. CDR3 in amino acids: CSVAAAGTIDIQYF. As DNA, the CDR3 is TGCAGCGTTGCGGCAGCGGGGACCATAGATATCCAGTACTTC.

The table lists this clonotype with a count of one. A junction end diverges from the germline sequence, so it may reflect a read error. The V gene is TRBV29-1, the J gene TRBJ2-2, with 8 bases that match TRBD2. This CDR3 region has 14 residues. Germline V lookup: CDR1 SQVTM, CDR2 ANQGSEA. CDR3 in DNA: TGCAGCGTTGGGACTAGCAGTAACACCGAGGAGCTGTTTTTT. Translating it yields CSVGTSSNTEELFF.

To note about this clonotype: A junction boundary mismatches the germline segment, possibly from a read error. This rearrangement joins TRBV11-1 to TRBJ2-2; D not certain. From germline, CDR1 is SGHAT and CDR2 FQDESV (reference sequence). The CDR3 runs to 14 residues. CDR3 DNA: TGTGTCAGCAGACCGAGACTTGATACCGGGGAGCTGTTTTTT. Translation: CVSRPRLDTGELFF.

Comments on this clonotype: A read error may be the cause here, since a much bigger clone is one base away. V is TRBV7-9 and J is TRBJ2-3; maybe TRBD1 (6 bases). V lost 3 bases and J 3 bases, leaving 19 bases between the germline ends. CDR1 SEHNR and CDR2 FQNEAQ come from the germline V gene (reference sequence). The CDR3 extends over 17 amino acids. CDR3 sequence (DNA): TGTGCCAGCAGCTTGGGGGCGGTCCCGCGTGAGACAGATACGCAGTATTTT. Translated, it gives CASSLGAVPRETDTQYF. Full variable domain (outside the CDR3, taken from reference TRBV7-9 and TRBJ2-3): DTGVSQNPRHKITKRGQNVTFRCDPISEHNRLYWYRQTLGQGPEFLTYFQNEAQLEKSRLLSDRFSAERPKGSFSTLEIQRTEQGDSAMYLCASSLGAVPRETDTQYFGPGTRLTVL.

The sample holds many counts of this clonotype. The genes are TRBV6-1 and TRBJ1-6, with unresolved D. Deletions cut 2 bases from V and 14 bases from J, with 7 bases between. CDR3 length: 11 amino acids. In germline, CDR1 is MNHNS, CDR2 SASEGT. CDR3 sequence: CASSEYEALHF. The CDR3 DNA reads as TGTGCCAGCAGTGAATATGAGGCCCTCCACTTT.

Comments on this clonotype: The junction departs from the called germline gene at one end, perhaps through a read error. This rearrangement joins TRBV11-2 to TRBJ1-1; a weak D match, TRBD1 (6 bases). Looked up from germline, CDR1 is SGHAT and CDR2 is FQNNGV. The CDR3 totals 13 residues. The CDR3 coding sequence is TGTGTCAGCAGCTGGACCAGGGGTGCTGATCCTTTCTTT. It codes for CVSSWTRGADPFF.

This clonotype has just a few counts. Being one base from a much bigger clone, this may be a read error. The V and J genes are TRBV4-1 and TRBJ2-3; D possibly corresponds to TRBD2 (6 bases). The CDR3 runs 14 residues. Germline loops: CDR1 MGHRA, CDR2 YSYEKL. CDR3 amino acids: CASNQAGQRDTQYF. Written as DNA, the CDR3 is TGCGCCAGCAACCAAGCGGGTCAAAGGGATACGCAGTATTTT.

On this clonotype: A read error may explain this, as a much larger clone is one base away. The J gene is TRBJ2-2, the V gene TRBV5-4; 7 bases map to TRBD2. The germline gives CDR1 SGHNT, CDR2 YYREEE (reference sequence). The CDR3 is 16 amino acids. As DNA, the CDR3 is TGTGCCAGCAGCTTCGGGCTAGCGGTGAACACCGGGAAGCTGTTTTTT. It is translated as CASSFGLAVNTGKLFF. The full variable domain, completed using reference TRBV5-4 and TRBJ2-2, is ETGVTQSPTHLIKTRGQQVTLRCSSQSGHNTVSWYQQALGQGPQFIFQYYREEENGRGNFPPRFSGLQFPNYSSELNVNALELDDSALYLCASSFGLAVNTGKLFFGEGSRLTVL.

The sample holds one count of this clonotype. The junction shows a germline mismatch at one end, possibly a read error. The V call is TRBV11-2, the J call TRBJ2-7; 8 bases match TRBD1. Germline V lookup: CDR1 SGHAT, CDR2 FQNNGV. This CDR3 is 14 amino acids long. The chain's CDR3 is CDSSPGQGRGEQYF. The CDR3 DNA sequence: TGTGACAGCAGCCCCGGACAGGGACGGGGCGAGCAGTACTTC. The variable domain in full, with the rest retrieved from reference TRBV11-2 and TRBJ2-7, is EAGVAQSPRYKIIEKRQSVAFWCNPISGHATLYWYQQILGQGPKLLIQFQNNGVVDDSQLPKDRFSAERLKGVDSTLKIQPAKLEDSAVYLCDSSPGQGRGEQYFGPGTRLTVT.

This clonotype was seen a few times. A clone one base away is much larger, so this may be a read error. J is TRBJ2-5 and V is TRBV5-8; no definite D call. V was trimmed by 4 bases and J by 1 base, leaving 14 bases between them. Germline V gives CDR1 SGHTS, CDR2 YDEGEE. The CDR3 has 15 amino acids. The CDR3: CASSPGRMIQETQYF. The DNA for the CDR3 is TGTGCCAGCAGCCCCGGACGGATGATCCAAGAGACCCAGTACTTC.

The rearrangement joins TRBV5-4 to TRBJ1-2, with a weak D call TRBD1 (5 bases). The CDR3 is 16 amino acids. V dropped 10 bases and J dropped 5 bases, with 27 bases sitting between them. CDR1 is SGHNT, CDR2 YYREEE, per germline (reference sequence). CDR3 DNA sequence: TGTGCCGGTAGCTTGGCTCCACGCGGGACTGGATATGGCTACACCTTC. Translated: CAGSLAPRGTGYGYTF.

This clonotype was detected many times. V gene TRBV6-5 combines with J gene TRBJ2-6, with D possibly being TRBD1 or TRBD2 (6 bases each). The ends were cut back, 2 bases at V and 0 bases at J, with 20 bases in the middle. This CDR3 region has 20 residues. Germline CDR1 MNHEY, CDR2 SVGAGI. The CDR3 here is CASSYTYYTEGDSGANVLTF. CDR3 nucleotide sequence: TGTGCCAGCAGTTACACCTATTACACGGAGGGGGACTCTGGGGCCAACGTCCTGACTTTC.

Points on this clonotype: Compared with germline, one end of the junction differs, possibly owing to a read error. The V gene is TRBV11-2, the J gene TRBJ2-1, with a weak D call TRBD1 (6 bases). The CDR3 is 17 residues long. Looked up from germline, CDR1 is SGHAT and CDR2 is FQNNGV. The CDR3 is CASSLTHGQRYKGEQFF. CDR3 in DNA: TGTGCCAGTAGCTTAACCCACGGACAGAGGTACAAGGGTGAGCAGTTCTTC.

A remark on this clonotype: The junction departs from the called germline gene at one end, perhaps through a read error. DNA of the CDR3: TGTGTCAGCAGTTTAGCAGGGGCGAGCACCGGGGAGCTGTTTTTT. This gives the protein CVSSLAGASTGELFF. The genes are TRBV28 and TRBJ2-2; possible D gene TRBD1, 6 bases. Looked up from germline, CDR1 is MDHEN and CDR2 is SYDVKM. CDR3 length: 15 residues.

Points on this clonotype: The junction does not match germline at one end; this may be a read error. The chain has TRBV4-1 and TRBJ2-3; the match to TRBD1 covers 7 bases. Germline-derived CDR1 and CDR2 are MGHRA and YSYEKL. The CDR3 runs to 14 residues. CDR3: CASSKKKGADMQYF. The CDR3 DNA is TGCGCCAGCAGCAAGAAGAAGGGGGCGGATATGCAGTATTTT.

Of note for this clonotype: One base away lies a much larger clone, so this may be a sequencing read error. The chain combines TRBV14 with TRBJ2-4; 7 positions match TRBD2. This CDR3 is built from 18 residues. With V trimmed by 3 bases and J by 6 bases, 17 bases remained unmatched. The germline V gene has CDR1 SGHDN and CDR2 FVKESK. DNA of the CDR3: TGTGCCAGCAGCCACTTGACCGATAACGGGAGGTCGGTAAACATTCAGTACTTC. Its protein is CASSHLTDNGRSVNIQYF.